One T cell receptor beta chain is described in this entry. Its antigen is unknown. Base qualities are not provided; no much larger clone lies one nucleotide away. Healthy HIV-negative adults with no recently reported acute infections or vaccinations were included as donors. All donors were Caucasian adults living in Nashville, Tennessee, USA. CD4+ T cells were enriched by magnetic negative selection, after which naive cells were positively selected on CD45RA and the negative fraction was taken as the memory subset. Blood was collected by leukapheresis, and PBMCs were isolated by Ficoll-Histopaque density gradient centrifugation and then cryopreserved in liquid nitrogen vapor phase. Analytical flow cytometry was used to check the purity and quantity of each magnetically sorted T cell population. Genomic DNA was isolated from every sorted fraction and measured by UV absorbance on a Nanodrop 2000c. This sample is drawn from a study of shared clonotypes between healthy human individuals (dated by TCRdb to 2019 to 2021). General notes on the study: A couple of women and a few men aged 18 to 49 years were included in the cohort. Blood TCR repertoires of a handful of healthy adults were deeply sequenced to estimate repertoire size and the extent of clonotype sharing between individuals. For each donor, three plates each were used for CD4 naive and CD4 memory, two plates were used for CD8 naive, and one plate was used for CD8 memory. Between about 0.85 and 9.5 billion PBMCs per donor were obtained by leukapheresis. To increase sequencing depth and limit assay-specific biases, different laboratories used diverse techniques to prepare libraries and sequence TCR repertoires. Results and caveats for the whole study, not just this receptor: The genetic and exposure-history diversity represented was limited by the small number of donors. Naive subsets generally had larger estimated clonotype richness than memory subsets did. Based on pairwise subsampling, the degree of clonotype sharing among donors was expected to be affected by sequencing depth. Sharing across a few donors was observed for 4.5% to 6.5% of naive CD4, under 4% of naive CD8, over 2% of memory CD4, and about 0.38% of memory CD8 clonotypes. Compared with non-shared clonotypes, clonotypes shared by all four sorted-subset donors had higher generation probabilities. Sampling was restricted to blood, and TCR repertoires in tissues likely differ from the TCR repertoires found in blood. Even with the large sequencing depth, rarefaction of the sorted-subset datasets indicated that sequencing was incomplete.

Using the deep immunoSEQ assay, TCR CDR3 regions were amplified from genomic DNA by multiplex PCR. Genomic DNA extracted from each cell subset was distributed evenly over all wells of several immunoSEQ 96-well plates, and each plate served as one replicate. For sorted subsets, each replicate PCR was loaded with roughly 200 ng genomic DNA, equivalent to approximately 27,000 T cell genomes. Purified libraries were quantified with a Qubit 3.0 fluorometer, sized on a Bioanalyzer 2100, and re-quantified with the KAPA Library Quantification kit. Each immunoSEQ 96-well plate was sequenced on its own single-read 150-cycle Illumina NextSeq 550 flow cell. Turning to the authors' computational methods: Because only junctional sequences without quality scores were contained in the immunoSEQ output, filtering matching that applied to full-length reads could not be performed. To assign V/J genes and CDR3, sequences were annotated against IMGT germline references using PyIR, a Python wrapper for IgBLAST v1.9. Reads were filtered out if the reads had weak V/J assignments (E-value above 1e-6), no CDR3, stop codons, out-of-frame junctions, or ambiguous translated residues. V3J clonotypes were defined as sequences sharing an identical inferred V gene, J gene, and CDR3 amino acid sequence. The percentage overlap between two repertoires was calculated by dividing the number of shared unique clonotypes by the size of the smaller repertoire. Three approaches were used to assess repertoire richness: RTK rarefaction, the Chao1 estimator, and Recon v2.1 estimates of unobserved clonotypes. Generation probabilities were computed with OLGA for all TCRbeta clonotypes obtained by the gDNA method from four donors. TCRdb holds this immuneACCESS table with in-frame rearrangements only. Some clones are missing; in checked studies, unresolved V genes explain under half, and the rest has no known cause. D and trimming come from the DNA, and the V and J calls and clone size come from that table. Within this sample are about 700,000 clones, with 74% of them counted one time only. 1.7% of the sample lies in the top ten.

The sequence derives from a woman aged 30 to 39 in good health. Sequenced: memory CD4+ T cells sorted from blood. The cell subset or site label for this specimen denotes: CD45RA-negative fraction.

This receptor carries the CDR3 CASSITGGTEAFF. The nucleotide sequence is TGTGCCAGCAGCATTACAGGGGGCACTGAAGCTTTCTTT. This chain joins TRBV11-2 to TRBJ1-1; 8 bases in the middle match TRBD1. CDR3 length: 13 amino acids, cysteine to phenylalanine. Just the 39-base CDR3 DNA is kept, in frame starting at base 1. Taken from the germline V gene, the CDR1 and CDR2 loops are SGHAT and FQNNGV. V is pruned by 5 bases and J by 4 bases, leaving 3 bases of the junction without a gene match.